The clone carrying this TCR beta chain was seen just once. The sample is drawn from a study of blood T cells in healthy people across ages. Together with a sample-barcoded 5' primer, a J-beta primer mix was included in a second PCR lasting about 7 to 12 cycles. TCRdb re-called the 5' RACE reads with MiXCR, one entry per CDR3 protein. The sample carries about 970,000 distinct CDR3 sequences, roughly 51% recorded once. Germline V gene data show CDR1 as MDHEN and CDR2 as SYDVKM. The ends lost 6 bases at V and 4 bases at J; junction bases unmatched: 6. This CDR3 has 14 amino acids. This rearrangement joins TRBV28 to TRBJ1-1; 9 nucleotides agree with TRBD1. This receptor was identified in a woman aged 60 to 75 in good health. Sequenced input: blood. The CDR3 DNA follows: TGTGCCAGCAGACGTGACAGGGGGAGCACTGAAGCTTTCTTT. Amino acid sequence: CASRRDRGSTEAFF.